A single sample gave rise to the 16 T cell receptor beta chains below, sequenced in a study of cytomegalovirus exposure and HLA in healthy donors. A multiplex PCR was run with 60 Vbeta primers and 13 Jbeta primers. Generated by immunoSEQ multiplex PCR, the TCRdb table keeps only in-frame clones and is missing some. The sample yields around 190,000 clones, 80% seen once. Sequencing was done on a sample of PBMCs. The receptors come from a man aged 35-49 years in good health and CMV-seronegative.

This clone was recorded only once. The rearrangement joins TRBV19 to TRBJ2-7; tentatively, D is TRBD2 (5 bases). Germline CDR1 reads LNHDA; CDR2 reads SQIVND (reference sequence). This CDR3 region has 13 residues. Trimming left V 3 bases short and J 1 base short, with 7 bases between. CDR3 region: CASSITGSYEQYF. Here the CDR3 DNA reads TGTGCCAGTAGTATTACGGGGTCCTACGAGCAGTACTTC.

The chain is built from TRBV11-3 and TRBJ1-1; 8 nucleotides match TRBD1. The germline V gene has CDR1 SGHNT and CDR2 YENEEA. The CDR3 has 13 residues. Trimming at V came to 9 bases and at J to 3 bases, leaving 6 bases not matched to a gene. The CDR3: CASSGGRDTEAFF. As DNA, the CDR3 is TGTGCCAGTTCAGGGGGCAGGGACACTGAAGCTTTCTTT.

The genes are TRBV18 and TRBJ2-6; 8 bases align to TRBD1. V dropped 4 bases and J dropped 0; count of bases not matched to a gene: 2. The CDR3 length is 16 residues. The V gene's germline CDR1 is KGHSH and CDR2 LQKENI. As DNA, the CDR3 is TGTGCCAGCTCACGGGACAGGAGCTCTGGGGCCAACGTCCTGACTTTC. This encodes CASSRDRSSGANVLTF. The full variable domain, in which reference TRBV18 and TRBJ2-6 provide the parts outside the CDR3, is NAGVMQNPRHLVRRRGQEARLRCSPMKGHSHVYWYRQLPEEGLKFMVYLQKENIIDESGMPKERFSAEFPKEGPSILRIQQVVRGDSAAYFCASSRDRSSGANVLTFGAGSRLTVL.

The chain combines TRBV11-2 with TRBJ1-2, with TRBD1 as a possible D gene (6 bases). The CDR3 spans 13 residues. Germline lookup yields CDR1 SGHAT and CDR2 FQNNGV. The V end lost 4 bases, the J end lost 7 bases, and 13 bases lay between the germline ends. The CDR3 loop reads CASSSDSISGYTF. The CDR3 nucleotides read TGTGCCAGCAGCTCGGACAGTATAAGTGGCTACACCTTC. Supplemented by reference TRBV11-2 and TRBJ1-2, the full variable domain reads EAGVAQSPRYKIIEKRQSVAFWCNPISGHATLYWYQQILGQGPKLLIQFQNNGVVDDSQLPKDRFSAERLKGVDSTLKIQPAKLEDSAVYLCASSSDSISGYTFGSGTRLTVV.

For this clone: This same CDR3 is encoded by further DNA sequences in the sample. This sequence joins TRBV7-2 and TRBJ2-7; possible D gene TRBD2, 5 bases. V was cut by 1 base and J by 3 bases, with 10 bases left in between. This CDR3 has 14 residues. Germline values: CDR1 SGHTA, CDR2 FQGNSA. CDR3 nucleotide sequence: TGTGCCAGCAGCTTAGGGCTAGCTGGCTACGAGCAGTACTTC. Its protein is CASSLGLAGYEQYF.

This clone has just a few counts. V gene TRBV6-1 combines with J gene TRBJ2-7, with a possible D match to TRBD2 (6 bases). V was trimmed by 4 bases and J by 2 bases, leaving 12 bases between them. Germline V gene lookup returns CDR1 MNHNS and CDR2 SASEGT. The CDR3 length is 14 residues. DNA of the CDR3: TGTGCCAGCAGTGCGAGGGAGGCCACCTACGAGCAGTACTTC. This encodes CASSAREATYEQYF.

This clone was observed a few times. The chain employs TRBV7-9 and TRBJ2-3; 10 bases match TRBD1. The CDR3 totals 15 residues. V trimming: 5 bases; J trimming: 5 bases; junction bases outside the gene matches: 7. From germline, CDR1 is SEHNR and CDR2 FQNEAQ (reference sequence). The CDR3 loop is CASSRQGAVKDTQYF. CDR3 DNA: TGTGCCAGCAGCCGACAGGGGGCTGTCAAAGATACGCAGTATTTT.

This chain connects TRBV5-4 to TRBJ1-2; 7 positions match TRBD1. CDR1 and CDR2 (germline): SGHNT, YYREEE (reference sequence). The J segment lost 6 bases and the V segment lost 1 base, leaving 6 bases of the junction unmatched. This CDR3 has 14 residues. The CDR3 loop is CASSLYGTENGYTF. In DNA form, the CDR3 reads TGTGCCAGCAGCTTGTACGGGACAGAAAATGGCTACACCTTC.

In this sample, this clone turned up a few times. As DNA, the CDR3 is TGCAGCGGTACCCCCGGGACAGCCCAAGAGACCCAGTACTTC. Translating it yields CSGTPGTAQETQYF. J is TRBJ2-5 and V is TRBV29-1; 7 bases are a match to TRBD1. The ends lost 7 bases at V and 1 base at J; junction bases unmatched: 9. The CDR3 length is 14 residues. Germline V gene sequence: CDR1 SQVTM, CDR2 ANQGSEA.

V usage is TRBV30 and J usage is TRBJ2-7, with D possibly matching TRBD2 (6 bases). The V gene lost 0 bases and the J gene lost 6 bases, with 12 bases spanning the gap. The CDR3 has 13 amino acids. Per the germline V gene, CDR1 is GTSNPN and CDR2 is SVGIG (reference sequence). The CDR3 DNA sequence: TGTGCCTGGAGTGTTGGCGGGATAGCCGAGCAGTACTTC. Translating it yields CAWSVGGIAEQYF.

The chain carries TRBV9 and TRBJ1-1; the match to TRBD1 covers 8 bases. V shed 5 bases, J shed 3 bases, and the junction held 12 bases outside the gene matches. The CDR3 runs 16 residues. Germline V gene lookup returns CDR1 SGDLS and CDR2 YYNGEE. The CDR3 nucleotides read TGTGCCAGCAGTGCCAACCCACACAGGGGGGACACTGAAGCTTTCTTT. It is translated as CASSANPHRGDTEAFF.

The CDR3 sequence is CASSPPGSGRINEQFF. DNA of the CDR3: TGTGCCAGCTCACCACCGGGTAGCGGGAGAATCAATGAGCAGTTCTTC. The V call is TRBV18, the J call TRBJ2-1, with 9 bases matching TRBD2. The CDR3 contains 16 residues. Germline CDR1 reads KGHSH; CDR2 reads LQKENI. J gave up 6 bases and V 0 bases, and 6 bases lay outside the gene matches.

V is TRBV27 and J is TRBJ2-1, with TRBD2 matching 10 bases. Trimming at V came to 7 bases and at J to 10 bases, leaving 10 bases not matched to a gene. This CDR3 has 14 residues. Germline V lookup: CDR1 MNHEY, CDR2 SMNVEV (reference sequence). The CDR3 DNA is TGTGCCAGCATAGCGGGGGGCCCCCGAGGAGAGCAGTTCTTC. Its translation is CASIAGGPRGEQFF.

The chain uses TRBV6-6 and TRBJ1-4; D gene ambiguous. Germline V gene sequence: CDR1 MNHNY, CDR2 SVGAGI (reference sequence). V was shortened by 7 bases and J by 8 bases, with 14 bases between the two germline ends. The CDR3 runs to 13 residues. The CDR3 DNA reads as TGTGCCAGCACCTACATATCGGGAGAAAAACTGTTTTTT. Translating gives CASTYISGEKLFF.

CDR3 loop: CASSLLLPPEGGKEKLFF. The CDR3 DNA sequence: TGTGCCAGCAGCCTCTTACTCCCCCCGGAAGGGGGTAAGGAAAAACTGTTTTTT. The chain couples TRBV13 to TRBJ1-4, with D perhaps TRBD1 (6 bases). Per germline, CDR1 PRHDT and CDR2 FYEKMQ (reference sequence). V shed 5 bases and J shed 8 bases, with 27 bases lying between them. CDR3 size: 18 residues. Full variable domain (missing parts from reference TRBV13 and TRBJ1-4): AAGVIQSPRHLIKEKRETATLKCYPIPRHDTVYWYQQGPGQDPQFLISFYEKMQSDKGSIPDRFSAQQFSDYHSELNMSSLELGDSALYFCASSLLLPPEGGKEKLFFGSGTQLSVL.

This clone was counted only a few times. The rearrangement uses TRBV7-8 and TRBJ2-7; D is unresolved. Germline assignment: CDR1 SGHVS and CDR2 FQNEAQ. The CDR3 totals 11 residues. Trimming removed 5 bases at V and 4 bases at J, with 6 bases between. The CDR3 is CASSGQYEQYF. CDR3 bases: TGTGCCAGCAGCGGGCAGTACGAGCAGTACTTC.